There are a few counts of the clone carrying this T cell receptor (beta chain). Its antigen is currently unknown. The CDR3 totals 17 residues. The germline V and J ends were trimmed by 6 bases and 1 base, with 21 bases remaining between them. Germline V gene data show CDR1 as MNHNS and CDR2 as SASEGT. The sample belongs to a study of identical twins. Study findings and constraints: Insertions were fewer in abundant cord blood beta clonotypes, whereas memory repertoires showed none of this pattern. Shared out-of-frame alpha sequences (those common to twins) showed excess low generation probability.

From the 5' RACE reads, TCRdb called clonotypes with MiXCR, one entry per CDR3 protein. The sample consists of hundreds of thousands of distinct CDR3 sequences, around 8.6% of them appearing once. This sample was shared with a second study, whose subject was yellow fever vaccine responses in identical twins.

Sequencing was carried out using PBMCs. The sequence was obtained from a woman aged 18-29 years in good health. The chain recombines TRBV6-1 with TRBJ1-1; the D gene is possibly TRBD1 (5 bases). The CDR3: CASSPGRQLPTNTEAFF. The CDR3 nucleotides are TGTGCCAGCAGCCCAGGACGACAGCTCCCTACGAACACTGAAGCTTTCTTT.